These T cell receptor beta chains were read from a single sample in a study of blood T cell repertoires in COVID-19. The method was immunoSEQ multiplex PCR; TCRdb's version includes in-frame clones alone and lacks a portion of them. The sample has more than 85,000 clones; nearly 90% are singletons. The specimen was peripheral blood. The receptors here all came from a man between 50 and 59 years old with active COVID-19. Both conserved end residues are part of each CDR3. D genes are given only for firm matches. Size is omitted from some rows. Given values are once, few, many or a class for expanded clones.

CDR3aa: CASSPRGLREKLFF; CDR3nt: TGTGCCAGCTCACCGAGGGGGCTCAGGGAAAAACTGTTTTTT; v_gene: TRBV18; d_gene: TRBD1; abundance: once; j_gene: TRBJ1-4
CDR3aa: CATGQGPGEQYF; CDR3nt: TGTGCCACCGGACAGGGCCCGGGAGAGCAGTACTTC; v_gene: TRBV10-3; d_gene: TRBD1; abundance: NA; j_gene: TRBJ2-7
CDR3aa: CASSQSNLQVEQFF; CDR3nt: TGCGCCAGCAGCCAATCAAATCTACAGGTAGAGCAGTTCTTC; v_gene: TRBV4-3; d_gene: NA; abundance: NA; j_gene: TRBJ2-1
CDR3aa: CARYPPNTEAFF; CDR3nt: TGTGCACGCTACCCCCCCAACACTGAAGCTTTCTTT; v_gene: TRBV12-2; d_gene: NA; abundance: once; j_gene: TRBJ1-1
CDR3aa: CASSLGLNQPQHF; CDR3nt: TGTGCCAGCAGCTTAGGGCTGAATCAGCCCCAGCATTTT; v_gene: TRBV7-2; d_gene: NA; abundance: medium-sized; j_gene: TRBJ1-5
CDR3aa: CASSFSGGTEETQYF; CDR3nt: TGTGCCAGCAGTTTTAGCGGGGGGACTGAAGAGACCCAGTACTTC; v_gene: TRBV6-5; d_gene: TRBD2; abundance: NA; j_gene: TRBJ2-5
CDR3aa: CATNAGATGELFF; CDR3nt: TGTGCCACAAACGCGGGAGCAACCGGGGAGCTGTTTTTT; v_gene: TRBV6-5; d_gene: TRBD2; abundance: NA; j_gene: TRBJ2-2
CDR3aa: CASSQGNRGGSAEAFF; CDR3nt: TGTGCCAGCAGCCAAGGTAACAGGGGGGGTTCCGCTGAAGCTTTCTTT; v_gene: TRBV3-1/TRBV3-2; d_gene: TRBD1; abundance: NA; j_gene: TRBJ1-1
CDR3aa: CASSLSGLETQYF; CDR3nt: TGCGCCAGCAGCTTGTCCGGTTTGGAGACCCAGTACTTC; v_gene: TRBV5-1; d_gene: NA; abundance: NA; j_gene: TRBJ2-5
CDR3aa: CASNTKTGDFSPLHF; CDR3nt: TGTGCCAGCAATACCAAGACAGGGGACTTTTCACCCCTCCACTTT; v_gene: TRBV6-5; d_gene: TRBD1; abundance: NA; j_gene: TRBJ1-6
CDR3aa: CASSLNRDYGYTF; CDR3nt: TGTGCCAGCAGCTTGAACCGGGACTATGGCTACACCTTC; v_gene: TRBV5-4; d_gene: NA; abundance: NA; j_gene: TRBJ1-2
CDR3aa: CAWRGLADSYEQYF; CDR3nt: TGTGCCTGGAGGGGACTAGCGGACTCCTACGAGCAGTACTTC; v_gene: TRBV30; d_gene: TRBD2; abundance: NA; j_gene: TRBJ2-7
CDR3aa: CASSPAVDPNYGYTF; CDR3nt: TGTGCCAGCAGCCCTGCGGTGGATCCCAACTATGGCTACACCTTC; v_gene: TRBV9; d_gene: NA; abundance: NA; j_gene: TRBJ1-2
CDR3aa: CASSLSPTLQETQYF; CDR3nt: TGTGCCAGCAGCTTGTCACCTACTCTACAAGAGACCCAGTACTTC; v_gene: TRBV5-8; d_gene: NA; abundance: NA; j_gene: TRBJ2-5
CDR3aa: CASSYNRGQNSPLHF; CDR3nt: TGTGCCAGCAGTTACAACAGGGGTCAGAATTCACCCCTCCACTTT; v_gene: TRBV6-5; d_gene: TRBD1; abundance: NA; j_gene: TRBJ1-6
CDR3aa: CASSPGGDTQYF; CDR3nt: TGTGCCAGCAGCCCTGGAGGAGATACGCAGTATTTT; v_gene: TRBV11-3; d_gene: NA; abundance: NA; j_gene: TRBJ2-3
CDR3aa: CASSAMTSGVAAKNIQYF; CDR3nt: TGTGCCAGCAGTGCCATGACTAGCGGGGTTGCTGCCAAAAACATTCAGTACTTC; v_gene: TRBV27; d_gene: TRBD2; abundance: NA; j_gene: TRBJ2-4
CDR3aa: CASTRRGTENYGYTF; CDR3nt: TGTGCCAGCACTCGGCGCGGGACAGAAAACTATGGCTACACCTTC; v_gene: TRBV6-5; d_gene: TRBD1; abundance: NA; j_gene: TRBJ1-2
CDR3aa: CASSPLESSNSPLHF; CDR3nt: TGTGCCAGCAGCCCCCTCGAGAGCTCTAATTCACCCCTCCACTTT; v_gene: TRBV3-1/TRBV3-2; d_gene: NA; abundance: NA; j_gene: TRBJ1-6
CDR3aa: CASSLALRGGYQETQYF; CDR3nt: TGTGCCAGCAGCTTAGCGTTGCGGGGGGGGTACCAAGAGACCCAGTACTTC; v_gene: TRBV7-8; d_gene: TRBD2; abundance: NA; j_gene: TRBJ2-5
CDR3aa: CASRLGLAGYEQYF; CDR3nt: TGTGCCAGCAGGCTGGGACTAGCGGGCTACGAGCAGTACTTC; v_gene: TRBV5-4; d_gene: TRBD2; abundance: NA; j_gene: TRBJ2-7
CDR3aa: CASSPGIEGYTF; CDR3nt: TGTGCCAGCAGCCCCGGTATAGAGGGCTACACCTTC; v_gene: TRBV5-6; d_gene: NA; abundance: NA; j_gene: TRBJ1-2
CDR3aa: CAGPGLQFF; CDR3nt: TGTGCCGGCCCAGGGTTGCAGTTCTTC; v_gene: TRBV12-3/TRBV12-4; d_gene: NA; abundance: NA; j_gene: TRBJ2-1
CDR3aa: CASSHPDSPIRTDTQYF; CDR3nt: TGTGCCAGCAGCCATCCGGACAGCCCCATACGCACAGATACGCAGTATTTT; v_gene: TRBV4-2; d_gene: NA; abundance: NA; j_gene: TRBJ2-3
CDR3aa: CASGVAPSSYNEQFF; CDR3nt: TGTGCTAGTGGTGTGGCCCCGAGCTCCTACAATGAGCAGTTCTTC; v_gene: TRBV12-5; d_gene: NA; abundance: NA; j_gene: TRBJ2-1
CDR3aa: CASSLGGGGDEQFF; CDR3nt: TGTGCCAGCAGCTTGGGCGGCGGGGGCGATGAGCAGTTCTTC; v_gene: TRBV7-3; d_gene: NA; abundance: NA; j_gene: TRBJ2-1
CDR3aa: CASSFLYGYTF; CDR3nt: TGTGCCAGCAGCTTCTTATATGGCTACACCTTC; v_gene: TRBV7-9; d_gene: NA; abundance: NA; j_gene: TRBJ1-2
CDR3aa: CASGYPLEASTDTQYF; CDR3nt: TGTGCTAGTGGTTATCCCTTAGAGGCCAGCACAGATACGCAGTATTTT; v_gene: TRBV12-5; d_gene: NA; abundance: NA; j_gene: TRBJ2-3
CDR3aa: CASSHGAPRAIGSPLHF; CDR3nt: TGCGCCAGCAGCCATGGGGCTCCACGGGCGATCGGTTCACCCCTCCACTTT; v_gene: TRBV4-1; d_gene: NA; abundance: NA; j_gene: TRBJ1-6
CDR3aa: CASSPFWGPQETQYF; CDR3nt: TGTGCCAGCAGTCCCTTTTGGGGGCCCCAAGAGACCCAGTACTTC; v_gene: TRBV6-6; d_gene: NA; abundance: NA; j_gene: TRBJ2-5
CDR3aa: CASRPHRGQKPQHF; CDR3nt: TGTGCCAGCAGACCTCACAGGGGCCAGAAGCCCCAGCATTTT; v_gene: TRBV6-8; d_gene: TRBD1; abundance: NA; j_gene: TRBJ1-5
CDR3aa: CASSSNRVGTGELFF; CDR3nt: TGTGCCAGCAGCTCCAACAGGGTTGGAACCGGGGAGCTGTTTTTT; v_gene: TRBV7-9; d_gene: NA; abundance: NA; j_gene: TRBJ2-2
CDR3aa: CASSKGTGGTGANVLTF; CDR3nt: TGTGCCAGCAGTAAAGGGACAGGGGGCACTGGGGCCAACGTCCTGACTTTC; v_gene: TRBV6-1; d_gene: TRBD1; abundance: few; j_gene: TRBJ2-6
CDR3aa: CASRLTGRFTEAFF; CDR3nt: TGTGCCAGCAGGCTGACAGGGAGATTCACTGAAGCTTTCTTT; v_gene: TRBV6-5; d_gene: TRBD1; abundance: NA; j_gene: TRBJ1-1
CDR3aa: CASSPLSGVRDYNSPLHF; CDR3nt: TGTGCCAGCAGCCCCTTGTCCGGGGTGAGGGACTATAATTCACCCCTCCACTTT; v_gene: TRBV7-9; d_gene: NA; abundance: NA; j_gene: TRBJ1-6
CDR3aa: CASSGDRMETQYF; CDR3nt: TGTGCCAGCTCGGGGGACAGGATGGAGACCCAGTACTTC; v_gene: TRBV18; d_gene: TRBD1; abundance: NA; j_gene: TRBJ2-5
CDR3aa: CASSFIIGSEAFF; CDR3nt: TGTGCCAGCAGTTTTATTATCGGTAGTGAAGCTTTCTTT; v_gene: TRBV12-3/TRBV12-4; d_gene: NA; abundance: once; j_gene: TRBJ1-1
CDR3aa: CASSTTSGGSGDTQYF; CDR3nt: TGTGCCAGCAGCACCACTAGCGGGGGTTCCGGAGATACGCAGTATTTT; v_gene: TRBV7-2; d_gene: TRBD2; abundance: once; j_gene: TRBJ2-3
CDR3aa: CASLTANYEQYF; CDR3nt: TGTGCCAGCTTGACAGCTAACTACGAGCAGTACTTC; v_gene: TRBV6-5; d_gene: NA; abundance: NA; j_gene: TRBJ2-7
CDR3aa: CASSLGPGAPAGYTF; CDR3nt: TGTGCCAGCAGCTTGGGTCCAGGGGCCCCCGCCGGCTACACCTTC; v_gene: TRBV5-6; d_gene: NA; abundance: NA; j_gene: TRBJ1-2
CDR3aa: CATSDSGATQYF; CDR3nt: TGTGCCACCAGTGATAGCGGAGCTACGCAGTATTTT; v_gene: TRBV24-1; d_gene: NA; abundance: NA; j_gene: TRBJ2-3
CDR3aa: CASSTGVTYEQYF; CDR3nt: TGTGCCAGCAGTACAGGAGTAACCTACGAGCAGTACTTC; v_gene: TRBV12-3/TRBV12-4; d_gene: NA; abundance: NA; j_gene: TRBJ2-7
CDR3aa: CASSLGQGTINQPQHF; CDR3nt: TGTGCCAGCAGCTTGGGACAGGGAACTATCAATCAGCCCCAGCATTTT; v_gene: TRBV11-2; d_gene: TRBD1; abundance: NA; j_gene: TRBJ1-5
CDR3aa: CASSSQGSGNTIYF; CDR3nt: TGTGCCAGCAGCTCGCAGGGATCTGGAAACACCATATATTTT; v_gene: TRBV7-9; d_gene: NA; abundance: NA; j_gene: TRBJ1-3
CDR3aa: CAISPGLAKNNEQFF; CDR3nt: TGTGCCATCAGCCCCGGACTAGCGAAGAACAATGAGCAGTTCTTC; v_gene: TRBV10-3; d_gene: TRBD2; abundance: NA; j_gene: TRBJ2-1
CDR3aa: CASSVGQGGGEAFF; CDR3nt: TGTGCCAGCAGCGTAGGGCAGGGGGGCGGTGAAGCTTTCTTT; v_gene: TRBV9; d_gene: TRBD1; abundance: NA; j_gene: TRBJ1-1
CDR3aa: CASSLILPDRTGSPLHF; CDR3nt: TGCGCCAGCAGCTTGATCTTACCGGACAGAACTGGATCACCCCTCCACTTT; v_gene: TRBV5-1; d_gene: NA; abundance: NA; j_gene: TRBJ1-6
CDR3aa: CASSQEGTGPYF; CDR3nt: TGTGCCAGCAGCCAAGAAGGGACAGGGCCGTATTTT; v_gene: TRBV3-1/TRBV3-2; d_gene: TRBD1; abundance: NA; j_gene: TRBJ2-3
CDR3aa: CASSPAVAYGYTF; CDR3nt: TGTGCCAGCAGCCCAGCGGTGGCCTATGGCTACACCTTC; v_gene: TRBV7-2; d_gene: NA; abundance: many; j_gene: TRBJ1-2
CDR3aa: CAGLQGGRHGYTF; CDR3nt: TGTGCCGGTCTACAGGGGGGCAGACACGGCTACACCTTC; v_gene: TRBV30; d_gene: TRBD1; abundance: NA; j_gene: TRBJ1-2
CDR3aa: CASSSDQGPVDGQFF; CDR3nt: TGCGCCAGCAGCTCGGATCAGGGGCCGGTGGATGGGCAGTTCTTC; v_gene: TRBV5-1; d_gene: NA; abundance: NA; j_gene: TRBJ2-1
CDR3aa: CASSPTGQGHQPQHF; CDR3nt: TGTGCCAGTAGTCCAACAGGACAGGGTCATCAGCCCCAGCATTTT; v_gene: TRBV19; d_gene: TRBD1; abundance: few; j_gene: TRBJ1-5